This TCR beta chain is from a study of cytomegalovirus exposure and HLA in healthy donors. Broader study findings: Per a later analysis, HLA-associated TCR beta chains showed more clonal expansion than other, equally common TCR beta chains. Later genetic work tied a missense DCLRE1C variant to beta-chain V and J trimming. In a later analysis, at a false discovery rate of 0.05, 16,951 TCR beta sequences were associated with HLA alleles.

As concerns this clone: Its antigen is unidentified.

Vbeta (60) and Jbeta (13) primers were used in the PCR. The method was immunoSEQ multiplex PCR; TCRdb's version includes in-frame clones alone and lacks a portion of them. The table has some 57,000 clones, about four fifths seen once. The clonotype comes from a woman in her thirties in good health and CMV-seronegative. Input material: PBMCs.

CDR3 DNA: TGTGCCAGCAGCTTAGGACCGGGACACTCCTACGAGCAGTACGTC. Translation: CASSLGPGHSYEQYV. The V call is TRBV7-9, the J call TRBJ2-7; possibly TRBD1 for D (6 bases). There are 15 residues in the CDR3. Germline V CDR1 and CDR2: SEHNR, FQNEAQ (reference sequence). Trimming removed 1 base from V and 0 bases from J, with 10 bases in between.